A single sample is the source of the 27 T cell receptor beta chains below, sequenced in a study of T cell responses to AZD1222 COVID-19 vaccine. Here immunoSEQ multiplex PCR was the method, and the copy in TCRdb shows in-frame clones only, minus some. This table holds approximately 80,000 clones, 80% to 95% found once. Source: peripheral blood, taken 28 days after the second AZD1222 dose. The source is an adult who received the AZD1222 COVID-19 vaccine.

This clone appeared a single time. The V and J genes are TRBV5-6 and TRBJ1-1, with 11 bases aligning to TRBD1. Losses at the gene ends were 4 bases for V and 12 bases for J; bases not matched to a gene: 5. Looked up from germline, CDR1 is SGHDT and CDR2 is YYEEEE. This CDR3 region has 12 residues. For the CDR3, the DNA is TGTGCCAGCAGCAGGACAGGGGGCGAGCCTTTCTTT. Translation: CASSRTGGEPFF.

This rearrangement joins TRBV28 to TRBJ1-1; D may be TRBD1 (5 bases). Trimming removed 3 bases from V and 4 bases from J, with 12 bases in between. There are 14 residues in the CDR3. In germline, CDR1 is MDHEN, CDR2 SYDVKM. The CDR3 DNA reads TGTGCCAGCAGTTTGGACCCTCAGGGCACTGAAGCTTTCTTT. The encoded protein is CASSLDPQGTEAFF.

The J gene is TRBJ2-2, the V gene TRBV7-9; no clear D gene. Trimming removed 6 bases from V and 1 base from J, with 9 bases in between. The CDR3 covers 14 residues. Per germline, CDR1 SEHNR and CDR2 FQNEAQ (reference sequence). CDR3 region: CASSTDQNTGELFF. CDR3 DNA: TGTGCCAGCAGTACAGACCAGAACACCGGGGAGCTGTTTTTT.

The rearrangement links TRBV19 to TRBJ1-4; TRBD1 matches 7 bases. This CDR3 is built from 14 residues. Germline V CDR1 and CDR2: LNHDA, SQIVND (reference sequence). V lost 7 bases to trimming and J lost 5 bases; unmatched junction nucleotides: 7. The DNA of the CDR3 is TGTGCCAGTACTGTGGGACAGATGAATGAAAAACTGTTTTTT. Protein sequence: CASTVGQMNEKLFF.

CDR3 nucleotides: TGTGCCGGACGAGGGGTTTTCGACACTGAAGCTTTCTTT. Protein sequence: CAGRGVFDTEAFF. The J gene is TRBJ1-1, the V gene TRBV11-2, with a weak D call TRBD1 (5 bases). Germline CDR1 is SGHAT and CDR2 is FQNNGV. The CDR3 is 13 residues long. V was trimmed by 11 bases and J by 3 bases, leaving 16 bases between them.

V usage is TRBV6-2 or TRBV6-3 and J usage is TRBJ2-1; 7 bases are a match to TRBD2. The length of the CDR3 is 15 residues. V lost 0 bases to trimming and J lost 7 bases; unmatched junction nucleotides: 6. Germline CDR1 is MNHEY and CDR2 is SVGEGT. For the CDR3, the DNA is TGTGCCAGCAGTTACTCGGGCGGGAGAATGAATGAGCAGTTCTTC. Translation gives CASSYSGGRMNEQFF.

The chain is built from TRBV7-9 and TRBJ2-4, with D perhaps matching TRBD1 (5 bases). Germline CDR1 SEHNR, CDR2 FQNEAQ (reference sequence). Between the trimmed V and J ends, which lost 5 bases and 3 bases, there was a span of 17 bases. The CDR3 is made up of 16 amino acids. The CDR3 nucleotides read TGTGCCAGCAGCCTACCTAGGGGTATCGGCAAAAACATTCAGTACTTC. It codes for CASSLPRGIGKNIQYF.

The sample holds a few counts of this clone. V usage is TRBV5-6 and J usage is TRBJ1-1, with TRBD1 identical over 9 bases. The trim removed 1 base at V and 5 bases at J, leaving 6 bases unmatched. Germline V gene lookup returns CDR1 SGHDT and CDR2 YYEEEE. The CDR3 consists of 15 residues. The CDR3 loop reads CASSLYGQGITEAFF. The CDR3, as DNA: TGTGCCAGCAGCTTGTATGGACAGGGGATTACTGAAGCTTTCTTT.

V usage is TRBV24-1 and J usage is TRBJ2-3, with a weak D call TRBD2 (5 bases). CDR3 length: 15 amino acids. With 0 bases removed from V and 5 bases from J, the gap between germline ends came to 11 bases. Germline assignment: CDR1 KGHDR and CDR2 SFDVKD. The CDR3 here is CATSDLGREKDTQYF. CDR3 bases: TGTGCCACCAGTGATTTGGGTAGGGAGAAAGATACGCAGTATTTT.

This chain links TRBV27 with TRBJ2-5; a possible D gene is TRBD2 (6 bases). Germline-derived CDR1 and CDR2 are MNHEY and SMNVEV (reference sequence). V was pared by 1 base and J by 4 bases, with 13 bases between. The CDR3 covers 15 residues. The CDR3 DNA sequence: TGTGCCAGCAGTTTATATACGGGGGTCGGAGAGACCCAGTACTTC. This gives the protein CASSLYTGVGETQYF.

The rearrangement links TRBV3-1 (or the pseudogene TRBV3-2) to TRBJ1-4; TRBD1 matches at 7 bases. V lost 3 bases and J lost 6; bases outside the gene matches: 4. The CDR3 length is 14 residues. Germline assignment: CDR1 LGHDT and CDR2 YNNKEL (reference sequence). This CDR3 is CASSQTGRDEKLFF. CDR3 in DNA: TGTGCCAGCAGCCAGACAGGGCGGGATGAAAAACTGTTTTTT.

The rearrangement uses TRBV4-1 and TRBJ1-4; D gene ambiguous. V lost 1 base, J lost 6 bases, and 12 bases lay in between. The CDR3 totals 15 residues. Germline CDR1 MGHRA, CDR2 YSYEKL. Written as DNA, the CDR3 is TGCGCCAGCAGCCAAGCGCGGGTAGTGGATGAAAAACTGTTTTTT. Translated, it gives CASSQARVVDEKLFF.

This sequence joins TRBV7-8 and TRBJ1-1, with a weak D call TRBD1 (5 bases). Germline CDR1 and CDR2: SGHVS and FQNEAQ. The CDR3 sequence is 13 residues long. V was cut by 5 bases and J by 6 bases, with 13 bases left in between. As DNA, the CDR3 is TGTGCCAGCAGCCTGGGGGAGCGCGCTGAAGCTTTCTTT. Translating it yields CASSLGERAEAFF.

The chain couples TRBV9 to TRBJ2-1, with 7 bases fitting TRBD1. Trimming cost V 2 bases and J 6 bases; bases outside gene matches: 8. The CDR3 loop spans 15 amino acids. Germline CDR1 SGDLS, CDR2 YYNGEE. CDR3 DNA: TGTGCCAGCAGCGTCGAAACAGGGGTTGGCAATGAGCAGTTCTTC. Translation: CASSVETGVGNEQFF.

V and J are TRBV7-9 and TRBJ1-1; TRBD1 matches 8 bases. Per germline, CDR1 SEHNR and CDR2 FQNEAQ (reference sequence). The V segment lost 1 base and the J segment 4 bases; nucleotides outside the gene matches: 2. There are 14 residues in the CDR3. The CDR3 DNA reads as TGTGCCAGCAGCTTAGGACAGGGGAGCACTGAAGCTTTCTTT. This gives the protein CASSLGQGSTEAFF.

This chain connects TRBV11-2 to TRBJ2-1; TRBD1 aligns across 7 bases. Germline V gene sequence: CDR1 SGHAT, CDR2 FQNNGV. V gave up 2 bases and J gave up 9 bases; unmatched junction bases: 13. The CDR3 has 16 amino acids. The CDR3 is CASSLRLSAGGFEQFF. CDR3 nucleotides: TGTGCCAGCAGCTTACGATTGTCGGCAGGGGGATTTGAGCAGTTCTTC.

This chain connects TRBV7-9 to TRBJ2-1; TRBD1 matches at 11 bases. Trimming at V came to 5 bases and at J to 0 bases, leaving 6 bases not matched to a gene. CDR1 and CDR2 (germline): SEHNR, FQNEAQ (reference sequence). This CDR3 has 17 residues. The CDR3 region has the DNA TGTGCCAGCAGCAAAACCGGGACAGGGGGCTCCTACAATGAGCAGTTCTTC. This codes for CASSKTGTGGSYNEQFF.

This chain connects TRBV5-8 to TRBJ2-7; 8 bases are shared with TRBD2. This CDR3 is 12 amino acids long. Trimming cost V 4 bases and J 6 bases; bases outside gene matches: 3. In germline, CDR1 is SGHTS, CDR2 YDEGEE. The CDR3 region is CASSREGGEQYF. The CDR3 bases are TGTGCCAGCAGCCGGGAGGGCGGCGAGCAGTACTTC.

The chain joins TRBV5-1 to TRBJ2-2; possibly TRBD2 for D (5 bases). There are 17 residues in the CDR3. Germline V CDR1 and CDR2: SGHRS, YFSETQ. Trimming stripped 0 bases from V and 4 bases from J, with 16 bases between. As DNA, the CDR3 is TGCGCCAGCAGCTTGGATGCAGCGGCCATGGCCACCGGGGAGCTGTTTTTT. Translating gives CASSLDAAAMATGELFF.

This clone was picked up one time. This chain uses TRBV10-1 with TRBJ2-5, with a tentative D call TRBD2 (5 bases). The CDR3 runs to 14 residues. V was trimmed by 5 bases and J by 4 bases, leaving 14 bases between them. Germline V CDR1 and CDR2: WNHNN, SYGVQD (reference sequence). This CDR3 is CASSPGSEGETQYF. CDR3 sequence (DNA): TGCGCCAGCAGTCCGGGTTCCGAGGGAGAGACCCAGTACTTC.

V and J are TRBV6-5 and TRBJ2-1; tentatively, D is TRBD1 (5 bases). The germline V gene encodes CDR1 MNHEY and CDR2 SVGAGI. V dropped 4 bases and J dropped 7 bases, with 11 bases sitting between them. CDR3 length equals 13 residues. The CDR3 coding sequence is TGTGCCAGCAGTTCCTTGGCAGGGAATGAGCAGTTCTTC. The encoded protein is CASSSLAGNEQFF.

The chain uses TRBV5-5 and TRBJ2-3; D is unclear. This CDR3 is 14 amino acids long. The ends were cut back, 3 bases at V and 2 bases at J, with 10 bases in the middle. CDR1 is SGHKS and CDR2 is YYEKEE in the germline V gene (reference sequence). The CDR3 loop is CASSSLLNTDTQYF. The CDR3 nucleotides are TGTGCCAGCAGCTCGCTATTGAACACAGATACGCAGTATTTT.

The chain carries TRBV6-2 or TRBV6-3 and TRBJ1-2; no definite D call. With 6 bases removed from V and 2 bases from J, the gap between germline ends came to 10 bases. The CDR3 has 13 amino acids. Germline CDR1 and CDR2: MNHEY and SVGEGT. The CDR3 region is CASSLSVNYGYTF. The DNA for the CDR3 is TGTGCCAGCAGCCTCAGCGTAAACTATGGCTACACCTTC.

The rearrangement links TRBV7-2 to TRBJ1-2, with no clear D. The CDR3 covers 12 residues. The V end was cut by 4 bases, the J end by 8 bases, with 11 bases between. Germline V gene sequence: CDR1 SGHTA, CDR2 FQGNSA. The CDR3 spells CASSSFLGGYTF. The CDR3 DNA sequence: TGTGCCAGCAGCTCATTCTTAGGGGGCTACACCTTC.

The CDR3 bases are TGTGCCAGCAGGCTGACTAGCGGCGAAGATACGCAGTATTTT. The encoded protein is CASRLTSGEDTQYF. The chain employs TRBV28 and TRBJ2-3; 9 bases agree with TRBD2. Trimming took 6 bases from V and 5 from J; bases not matched to a gene: 6. Germline V gene lookup returns CDR1 MDHEN and CDR2 SYDVKM. CDR3 length: 14 amino acids.

V usage is TRBV6-5 and J usage is TRBJ2-7; 7 bases fit TRBD2. CDR1 and CDR2 (germline): MNHEY, SVGAGI. The CDR3 has 12 residues. Losses at the gene ends were 6 bases for V and 3 bases for J; bases not matched to a gene: 2. The CDR3: CASSGEGYEQYF. The CDR3 region has the DNA TGTGCCAGCAGCGGGGAGGGCTACGAGCAGTACTTC.

The chain couples TRBV5-1 to TRBJ2-7, with 9 bases aligning to TRBD1. Germline CDR1 SGHRS, CDR2 YFSETQ. This CDR3 is 14 amino acids long. V was pared by 5 bases and J by 3 bases, with 6 bases of the junction left unmatched. The CDR3 DNA sequence: TGCGCCAGCAGTGACCCGGGACAGGGCTACGAGCAGTACTTC. The encoded protein is CASSDPGQGYEQYF.